This note documents a single TCR beta chain sequence. The record originates from a study of cytomegalovirus exposure and HLA in healthy donors. Vbeta (60) and Jbeta (13) primers were used in the PCR. Produced via immunoSEQ multiplex PCR; TCRdb's table is partial and in-frame only. The sample has about 130,000 clones; approximately 80% are singletons. CDR1 is GTSNPN, CDR2 SVGIG, per germline (reference sequence). The V gene lost 5 bases and the J gene lost 6 bases, with 17 bases spanning the gap. The CDR3 spans 14 residues. The TCR comes from a woman in her forties in good health and CMV-seropositive. The genes are TRBV30 and TRBJ1-5, with a weak D call TRBD1 (6 bases). The sequenced sample consisted of PBMCs. In DNA form, the CDR3 reads TGTGCCTGGCAAGTAGGACAGTCTTTTCAGCCCCAGCATTTT. Amino acid sequence: CAWQVGQSFQPQHF.